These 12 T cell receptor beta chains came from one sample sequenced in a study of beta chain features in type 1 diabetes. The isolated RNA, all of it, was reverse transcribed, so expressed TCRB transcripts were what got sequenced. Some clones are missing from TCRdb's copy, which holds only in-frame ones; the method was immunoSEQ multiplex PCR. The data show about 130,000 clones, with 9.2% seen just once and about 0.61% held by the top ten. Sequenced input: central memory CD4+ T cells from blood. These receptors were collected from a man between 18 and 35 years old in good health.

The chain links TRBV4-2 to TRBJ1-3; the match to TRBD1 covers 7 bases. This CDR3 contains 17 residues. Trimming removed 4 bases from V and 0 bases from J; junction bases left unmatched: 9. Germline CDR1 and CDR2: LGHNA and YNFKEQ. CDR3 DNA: TGTGCCAGCAGCCTGCTGACAGGGCCCTACTCTGGAAACACCATATATTTT. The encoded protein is CASSLLTGPYSGNTIYF.

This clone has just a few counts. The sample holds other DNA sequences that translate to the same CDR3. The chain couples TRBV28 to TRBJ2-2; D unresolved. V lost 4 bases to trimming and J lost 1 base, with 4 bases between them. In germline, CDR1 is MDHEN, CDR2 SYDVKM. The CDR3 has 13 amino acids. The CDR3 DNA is TGTGCCAGCAGTTACAGGAACACCGGGGAGCTGTTTTTT. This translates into CASSYRNTGELFF.

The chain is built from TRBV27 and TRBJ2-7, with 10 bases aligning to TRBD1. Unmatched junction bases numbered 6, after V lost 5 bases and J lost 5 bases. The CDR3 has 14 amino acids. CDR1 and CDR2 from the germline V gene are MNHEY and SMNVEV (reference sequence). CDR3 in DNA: TGTGCCAGCAGTCCCCGGGACAGGGGAAACGAGCAGTACTTC. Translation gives CASSPRDRGNEQYF.

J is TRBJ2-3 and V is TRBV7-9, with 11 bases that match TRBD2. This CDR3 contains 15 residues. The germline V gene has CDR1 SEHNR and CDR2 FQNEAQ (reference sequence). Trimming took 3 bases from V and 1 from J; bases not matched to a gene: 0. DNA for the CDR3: TGTGCCAGCAGCTTGACTAGCGGGGGCACAGATACGCAGTATTTT. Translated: CASSLTSGGTDTQYF.

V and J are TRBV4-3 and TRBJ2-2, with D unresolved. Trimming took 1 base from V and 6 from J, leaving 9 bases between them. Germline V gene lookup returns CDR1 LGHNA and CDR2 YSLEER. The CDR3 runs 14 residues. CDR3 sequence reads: CASSQGWASGELFF. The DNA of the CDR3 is TGCGCCAGCAGCCAAGGGTGGGCTTCCGGGGAGCTGTTTTTT.

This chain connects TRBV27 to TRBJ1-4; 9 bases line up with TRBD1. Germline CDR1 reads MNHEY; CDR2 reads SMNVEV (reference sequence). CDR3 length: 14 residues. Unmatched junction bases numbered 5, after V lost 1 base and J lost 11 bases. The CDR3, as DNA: TGTGCCAGCAGTTTATTGATACAGGGGGCGAAACTGTTTTTT. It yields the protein CASSLLIQGAKLFF.

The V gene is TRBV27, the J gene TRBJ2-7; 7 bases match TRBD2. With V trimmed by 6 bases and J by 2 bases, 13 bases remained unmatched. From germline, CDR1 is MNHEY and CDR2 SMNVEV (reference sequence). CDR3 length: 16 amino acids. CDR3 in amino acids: CASSPVTTRGAYEQYF. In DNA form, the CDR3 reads TGTGCCAGCAGCCCAGTCACTACACGGGGGGCCTACGAGCAGTACTTC.

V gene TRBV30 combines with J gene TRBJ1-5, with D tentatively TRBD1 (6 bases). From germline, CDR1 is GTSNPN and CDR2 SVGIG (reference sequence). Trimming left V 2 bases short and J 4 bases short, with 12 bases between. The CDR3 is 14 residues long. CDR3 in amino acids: CAWSQDSNNQPQHF. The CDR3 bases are TGTGCCTGGAGTCAGGACAGCAATAATCAGCCCCAGCATTTT. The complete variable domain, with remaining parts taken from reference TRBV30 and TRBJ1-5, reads SQTIHQWPATLVQPVGSPLSLECTVEGTSNPNLYWYRQAAGRGLQLLFYSVGIGQISSEVPQNLSASRPQDRQFILSSKKLLLSDSGFYLCAWSQDSNNQPQHFGDGTRLSIL.

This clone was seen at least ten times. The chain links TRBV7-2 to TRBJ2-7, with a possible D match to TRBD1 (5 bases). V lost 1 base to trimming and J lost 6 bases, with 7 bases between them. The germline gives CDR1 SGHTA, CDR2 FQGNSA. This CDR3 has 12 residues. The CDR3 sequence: CASSLDQGEQYF. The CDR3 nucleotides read TGTGCCAGCAGCTTAGATCAGGGCGAGCAGTACTTC. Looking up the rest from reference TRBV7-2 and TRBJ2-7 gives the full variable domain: GAGVSQSPSNKVTEKGKDVELRCDPISGHTALYWYRQSLGQGLEFLIYFQGNSAPDKSGLPSDRFSAERTGGSVSTLTIQRTQQEDSAVYLCASSLDQGEQYFGPGTRLTVT.

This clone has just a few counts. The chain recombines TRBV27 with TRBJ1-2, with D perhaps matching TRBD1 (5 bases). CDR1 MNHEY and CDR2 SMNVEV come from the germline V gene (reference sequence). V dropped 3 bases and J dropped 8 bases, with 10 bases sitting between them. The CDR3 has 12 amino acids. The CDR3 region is CASSFPGGGYTF. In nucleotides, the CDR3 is TGTGCCAGCAGTTTCCCCGGGGGGGGCTACACCTTC.

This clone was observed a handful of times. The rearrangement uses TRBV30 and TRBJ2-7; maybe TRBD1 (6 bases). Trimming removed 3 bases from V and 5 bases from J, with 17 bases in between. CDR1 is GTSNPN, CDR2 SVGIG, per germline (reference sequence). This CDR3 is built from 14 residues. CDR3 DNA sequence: TGTGCCTGGAGCACCATACCCAGGGGCCACGAGCAGTACTTC. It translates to CAWSTIPRGHEQYF.

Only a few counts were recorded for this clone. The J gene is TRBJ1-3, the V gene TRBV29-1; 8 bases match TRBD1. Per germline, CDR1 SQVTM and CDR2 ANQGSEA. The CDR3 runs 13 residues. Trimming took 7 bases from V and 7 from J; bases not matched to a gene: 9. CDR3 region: CSGLGQGDNTIYF. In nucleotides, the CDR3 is TGCAGCGGCCTCGGACAGGGTGACAACACCATATATTTT.